This T cell receptor (beta chain) emerged from a study of T cells after yellow fever vaccination. The CDR3 is 15 amino acids. Germline CDR1 is MNHNY and CDR2 is SVGAGI (reference sequence). V was clipped by 0 bases and J by 4 bases, with 10 bases between them. The TCR cDNA carried a universal primer site and UMIs from 5'RACE template switching. TCRdb re-called the 5' RACE reads with MiXCR, one entry per CDR3 protein. The sample includes 250,000 to 350,000 distinct CDR3 sequences, approximately 4% seen only once; the top ten take approximately 19%. In regard to this clonotype: The antigen remains unidentified.

The study's findings and limits: Most clones from primary vaccination resurfaced after the booster (about 95% CD4, approximately 88% CD8). The CD4 and CD8 compartments had a small share of their clonotypes in common. The study found a weaker secondary response that peaked faster, day 5 versus 15.

The specimen comprised PBMCs, sampled 15 days after the yellow fever booster vaccination. The source is a man between 18 and 35 years old who received the YFV17D yellow fever vaccine. J is TRBJ1-3 and V is TRBV6-6; D gene ambiguous. CDR3 sequence (DNA): TGTGCCAGCAGTTACTCGCGGAGGGTGGGAAACACCATATATTTT. The encoded protein is CASSYSRRVGNTIYF.